A single sample is the source of the 5 T cell receptor beta chains below, sequenced in a study of blood T cell repertoires in COVID-19. Data came from immunoSEQ multiplex PCR; TCRdb stores just in-frame clones and leaves some out. The table records about 160,000 clones, approximately 77% of them present only once. The material sequenced was peripheral blood. The receptors derive from a woman of 80 years or more with active or convalescent COVID-19.

The chain uses TRBV20-1 and TRBJ1-1, with unresolved D. V gave up 3 bases and J gave up 5 bases, with 10 bases separating them. The CDR3 is 12 residues long. CDR1 is DFQATT and CDR2 is SNEGSKA in the germline V gene (reference sequence). CDR3 bases: TGCAGTGCTAGTCGTCCGGGGACTGAAGCTTTCTTT. Amino acid sequence: CSASRPGTEAFF.

This clone has just a few counts. This chain links TRBV5-1 with TRBJ2-1; 14 nucleotides align to TRBD2. The CDR3 has 16 residues. Germline CDR1 reads SGHRS; CDR2 reads YFSETQ. The ends lost 4 bases at V and 4 bases at J; junction bases unmatched: 4. The CDR3 protein is CASSLWTSGRYNEQFF. DNA of the CDR3: TGCGCCAGCAGCCTATGGACTAGCGGGAGGTACAATGAGCAGTTCTTC.

The CDR3 here is CASSPQGIVEQYF. The CDR3 coding sequence is TGTGCCAGCTCACCGCAGGGAATTGTCGAGCAGTACTTC. V is TRBV18 and J is TRBJ2-7, with D possibly being TRBD1 (5 bases). This CDR3 comprises 13 residues. Germline CDR1 reads KGHSH; CDR2 reads LQKENI. V lost 3 bases and J lost 6, with 12 bases in between.

The chain has TRBV20-1 and TRBJ2-7; perhaps TRBD2 as D (5 bases). This CDR3 spans 14 amino acids. Germline V lookup: CDR1 DFQATT, CDR2 SNEGSKA (reference sequence). The V gene lost 3 bases and the J gene lost 0 bases, with 12 bases spanning the gap. CDR3 sequence (DNA): TGCAGTGCTAGTCCGGACTCGAGCTCCTACGAGCAGTACTTC. Its translation is CSASPDSSSYEQYF.

This chain links TRBV19 with TRBJ1-5; possible D gene TRBD1, 6 bases. This CDR3 contains 14 residues. The germline gives CDR1 LNHDA, CDR2 SQIVND (reference sequence). V shed 4 bases and J shed 3 bases, with 10 bases lying between them. The CDR3 sequence: CASSRAGVNQPQHF. The CDR3 DNA is TGTGCCAGTAGTAGGGCAGGGGTCAATCAGCCCCAGCATTTT.